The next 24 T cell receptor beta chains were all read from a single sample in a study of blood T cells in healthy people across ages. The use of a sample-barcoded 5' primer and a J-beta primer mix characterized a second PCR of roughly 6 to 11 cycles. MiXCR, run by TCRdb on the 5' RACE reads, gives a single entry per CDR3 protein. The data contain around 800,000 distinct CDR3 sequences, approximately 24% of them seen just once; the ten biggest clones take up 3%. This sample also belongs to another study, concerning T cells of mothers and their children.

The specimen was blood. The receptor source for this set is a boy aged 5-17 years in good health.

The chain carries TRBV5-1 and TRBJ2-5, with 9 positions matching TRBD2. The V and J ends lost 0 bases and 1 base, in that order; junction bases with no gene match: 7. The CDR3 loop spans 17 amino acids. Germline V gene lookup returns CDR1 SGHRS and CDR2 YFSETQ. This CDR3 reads CASSLGSGTSPQETQYF. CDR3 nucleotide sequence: TGCGCCAGCAGCTTGGGGTCCGGGACTAGCCCCCAAGAGACCCAGTACTTC.

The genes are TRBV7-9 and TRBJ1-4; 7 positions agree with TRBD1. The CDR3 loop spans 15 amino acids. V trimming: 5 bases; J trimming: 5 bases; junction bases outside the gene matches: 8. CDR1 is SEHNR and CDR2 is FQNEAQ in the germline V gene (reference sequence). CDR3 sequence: CASSPVGGQNEKLFF. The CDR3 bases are TGTGCCAGCAGCCCCGTAGGGGGCCAGAATGAAAAACTGTTTTTT.

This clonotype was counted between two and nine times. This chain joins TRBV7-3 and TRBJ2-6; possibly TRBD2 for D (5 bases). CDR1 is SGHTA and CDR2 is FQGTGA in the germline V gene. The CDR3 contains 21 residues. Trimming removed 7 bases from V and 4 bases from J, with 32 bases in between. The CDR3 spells CASTQRRRHGLPTFGANVLTF. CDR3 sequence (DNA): TGTGCCAGCACCCAAAGAAGAAGACACGGACTCCCGACGTTCGGGGCCAACGTCCTGACTTTC.

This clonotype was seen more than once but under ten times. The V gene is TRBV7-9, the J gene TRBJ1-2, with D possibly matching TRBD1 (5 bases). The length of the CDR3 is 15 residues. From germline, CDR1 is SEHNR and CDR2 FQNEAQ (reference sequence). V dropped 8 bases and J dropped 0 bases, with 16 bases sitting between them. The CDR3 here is CASANPGTANYGYTF. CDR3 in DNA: TGTGCCAGCGCCAACCCCGGGACTGCTAACTATGGCTACACCTTC. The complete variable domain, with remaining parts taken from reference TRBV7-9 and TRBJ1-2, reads DTGVSQNPRHKITKRGQNVTFRCDPISEHNRLYWYRQTLGQGPEFLTYFQNEAQLEKSRLLSDRFSAERPKGSFSTLEIQRTEQGDSAMYLCASANPGTANYGYTFGSGTRLTVV.

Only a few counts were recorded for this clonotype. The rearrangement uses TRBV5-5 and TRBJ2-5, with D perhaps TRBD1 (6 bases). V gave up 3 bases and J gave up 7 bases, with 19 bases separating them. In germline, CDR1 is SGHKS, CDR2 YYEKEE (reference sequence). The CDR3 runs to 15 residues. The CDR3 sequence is CASSSTGIGWGTQYF. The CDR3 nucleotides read TGTGCCAGCAGCTCCACAGGGATCGGGTGGGGGACCCAGTACTTC.

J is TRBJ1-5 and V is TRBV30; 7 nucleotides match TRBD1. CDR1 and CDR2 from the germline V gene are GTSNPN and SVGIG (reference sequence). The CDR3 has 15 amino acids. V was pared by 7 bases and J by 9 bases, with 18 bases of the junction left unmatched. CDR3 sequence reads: CAFSQITGATGPQHF. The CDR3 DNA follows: TGTGCCTTTAGCCAAATTACAGGGGCGACGGGGCCCCAGCATTTT.

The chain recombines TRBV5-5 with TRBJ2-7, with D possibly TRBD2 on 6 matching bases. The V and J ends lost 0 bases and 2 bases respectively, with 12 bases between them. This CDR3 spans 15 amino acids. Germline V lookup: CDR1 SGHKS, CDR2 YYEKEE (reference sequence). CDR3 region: CASSLVEGRPYEQYF. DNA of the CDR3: TGTGCCAGCAGCTTGGTGGAGGGTCGCCCCTACGAGCAGTACTTC.

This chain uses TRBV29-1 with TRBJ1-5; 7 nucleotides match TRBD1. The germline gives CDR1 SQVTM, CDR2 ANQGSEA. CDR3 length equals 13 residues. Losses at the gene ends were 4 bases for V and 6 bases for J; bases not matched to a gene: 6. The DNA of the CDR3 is TGCAGCGTTGCGGGCCAGGGGGGTCAGCCCCAGCATTTT. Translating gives CSVAGQGGQPQHF.

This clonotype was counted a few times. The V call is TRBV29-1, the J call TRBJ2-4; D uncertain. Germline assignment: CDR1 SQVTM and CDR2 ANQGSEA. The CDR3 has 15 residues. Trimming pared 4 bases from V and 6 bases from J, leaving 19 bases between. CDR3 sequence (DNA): TGCAGCGTTGTACAGCCGGGTAGGGCGGCAAACATTCAGTACTTC. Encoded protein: CSVVQPGRAANIQYF.

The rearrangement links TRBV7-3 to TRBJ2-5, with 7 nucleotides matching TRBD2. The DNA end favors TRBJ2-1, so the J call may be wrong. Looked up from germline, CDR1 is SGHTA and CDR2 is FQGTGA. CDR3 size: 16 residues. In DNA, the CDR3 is TGTGCCAGCAGCTTAACAGGCAGCGGGGTCTACAATGAGCAGTTCTTC. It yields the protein CASSLTGSGVYNEQFF.

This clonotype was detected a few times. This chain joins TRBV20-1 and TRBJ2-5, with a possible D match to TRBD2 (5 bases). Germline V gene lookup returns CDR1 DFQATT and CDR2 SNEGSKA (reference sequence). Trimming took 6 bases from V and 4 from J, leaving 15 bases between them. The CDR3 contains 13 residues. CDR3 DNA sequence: TGCAGTGCCGCCGGCATGGCGGGAGAGACCCAGTACTTC. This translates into CSAAGMAGETQYF.

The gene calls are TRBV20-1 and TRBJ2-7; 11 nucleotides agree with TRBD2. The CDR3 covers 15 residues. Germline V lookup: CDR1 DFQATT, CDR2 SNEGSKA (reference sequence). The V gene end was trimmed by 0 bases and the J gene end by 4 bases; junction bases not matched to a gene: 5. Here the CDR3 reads CSARDLRTSGYEQYF. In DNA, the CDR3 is TGCAGTGCTAGAGATTTAAGGACTAGCGGGTACGAGCAGTACTTC.

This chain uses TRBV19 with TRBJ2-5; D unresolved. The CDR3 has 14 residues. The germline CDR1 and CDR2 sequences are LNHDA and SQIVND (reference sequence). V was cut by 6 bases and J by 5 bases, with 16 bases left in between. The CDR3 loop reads CASRGTGMSETQYF. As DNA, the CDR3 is TGTGCCAGTAGAGGAACTGGGATGTCGGAGACCCAGTACTTC.

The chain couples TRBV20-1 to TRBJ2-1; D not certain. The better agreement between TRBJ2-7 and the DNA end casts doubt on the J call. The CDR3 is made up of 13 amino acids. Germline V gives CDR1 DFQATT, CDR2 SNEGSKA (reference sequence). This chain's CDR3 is CSAPSPKNYEQYF. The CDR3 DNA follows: TGCAGTGCCCCTAGTCCCAAGAACTACGAGCAGTACTTC.

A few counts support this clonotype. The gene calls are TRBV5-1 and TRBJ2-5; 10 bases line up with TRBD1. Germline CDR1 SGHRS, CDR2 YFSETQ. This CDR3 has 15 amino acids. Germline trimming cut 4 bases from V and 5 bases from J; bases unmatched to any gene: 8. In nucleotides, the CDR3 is TGCGCCAGCAGCGAATCCGGGACAGGGGCCGAGACCCAGTACTTC. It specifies CASSESGTGAETQYF.

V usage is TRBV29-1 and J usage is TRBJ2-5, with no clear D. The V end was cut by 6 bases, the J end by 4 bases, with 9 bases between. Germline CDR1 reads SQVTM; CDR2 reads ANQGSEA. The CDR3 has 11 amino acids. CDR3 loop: CSVLWGETQYF. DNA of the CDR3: TGCAGCGTCCTTTGGGGAGAGACCCAGTACTTC.

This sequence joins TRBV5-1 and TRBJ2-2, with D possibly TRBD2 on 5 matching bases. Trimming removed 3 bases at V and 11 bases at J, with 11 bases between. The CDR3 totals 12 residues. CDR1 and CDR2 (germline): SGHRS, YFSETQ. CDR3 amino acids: CASSSDSEELFF. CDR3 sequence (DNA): TGCGCCAGCAGCTCGGACTCCGAAGAGCTGTTTTTT.

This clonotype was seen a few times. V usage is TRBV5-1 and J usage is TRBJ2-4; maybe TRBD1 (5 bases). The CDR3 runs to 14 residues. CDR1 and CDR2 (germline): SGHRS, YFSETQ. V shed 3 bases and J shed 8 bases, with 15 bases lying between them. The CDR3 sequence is CASSYELGRDIQYF. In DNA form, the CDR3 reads TGCGCCAGCAGCTATGAGTTGGGGCGCGACATTCAGTACTTC.

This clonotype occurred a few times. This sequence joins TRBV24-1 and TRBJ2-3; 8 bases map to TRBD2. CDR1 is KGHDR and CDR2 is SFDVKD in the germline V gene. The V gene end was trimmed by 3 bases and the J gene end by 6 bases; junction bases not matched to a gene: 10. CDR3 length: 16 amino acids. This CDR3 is CATSDRGAGDSDTQYF. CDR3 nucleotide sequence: TGTGCCACCAGTGATCGGGGAGCGGGGGATTCGGATACGCAGTATTTT.

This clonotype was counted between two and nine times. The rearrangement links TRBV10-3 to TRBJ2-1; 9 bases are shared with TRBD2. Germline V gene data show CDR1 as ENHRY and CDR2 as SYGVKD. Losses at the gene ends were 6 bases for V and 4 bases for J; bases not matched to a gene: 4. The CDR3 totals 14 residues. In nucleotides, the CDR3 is TGTGCCATCAGGTCGAGCGGGGGGTACAATGAGCAGTTCTTC. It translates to CAIRSSGGYNEQFF.

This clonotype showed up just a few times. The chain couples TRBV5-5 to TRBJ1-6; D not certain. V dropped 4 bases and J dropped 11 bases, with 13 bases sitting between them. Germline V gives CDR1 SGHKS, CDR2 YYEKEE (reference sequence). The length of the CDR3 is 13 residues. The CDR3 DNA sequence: TGTGCCAGCAGCCTTCGCGCCCGGGCACCCCTCCACTTT. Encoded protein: CASSLRARAPLHF.

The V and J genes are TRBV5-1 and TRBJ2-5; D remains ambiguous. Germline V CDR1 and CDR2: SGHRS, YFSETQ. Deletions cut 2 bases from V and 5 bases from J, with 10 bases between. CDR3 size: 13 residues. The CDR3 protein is CASSFGPLETQYF. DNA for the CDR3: TGCGCCAGCAGCTTCGGTCCTTTGGAGACCCAGTACTTC.

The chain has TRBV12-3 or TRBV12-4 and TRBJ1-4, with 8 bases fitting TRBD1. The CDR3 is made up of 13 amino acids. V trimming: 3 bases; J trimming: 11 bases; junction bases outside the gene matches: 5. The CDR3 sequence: CASSLTGAHKLFF. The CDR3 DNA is TGTGCCAGCAGTTTGACAGGGGCCCATAAACTGTTTTTT.

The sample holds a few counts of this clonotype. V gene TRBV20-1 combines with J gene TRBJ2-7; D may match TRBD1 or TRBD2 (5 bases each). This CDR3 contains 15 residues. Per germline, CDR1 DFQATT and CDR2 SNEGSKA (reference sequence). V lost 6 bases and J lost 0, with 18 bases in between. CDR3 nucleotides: TGCAGTGCCGCAGGGACCGGGTCAAGCTCCTACGAGCAGTACTTC. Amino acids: CSAAGTGSSSYEQYF.